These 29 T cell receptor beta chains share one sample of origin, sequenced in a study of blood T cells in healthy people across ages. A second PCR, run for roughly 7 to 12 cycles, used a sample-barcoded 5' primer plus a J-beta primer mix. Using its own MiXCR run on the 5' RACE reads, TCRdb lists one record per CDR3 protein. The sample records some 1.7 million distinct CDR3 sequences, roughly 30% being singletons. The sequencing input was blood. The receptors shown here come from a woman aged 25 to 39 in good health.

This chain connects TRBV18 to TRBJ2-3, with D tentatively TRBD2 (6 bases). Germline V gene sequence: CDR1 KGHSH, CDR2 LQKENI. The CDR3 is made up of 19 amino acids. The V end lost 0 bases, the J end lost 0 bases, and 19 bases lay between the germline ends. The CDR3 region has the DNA TGTGCCAGCTCACCACCGAGTGGGATGGCGGGAACTAGCACAGATACGCAGTATTTT. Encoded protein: CASSPPSGMAGTSTDTQYF.

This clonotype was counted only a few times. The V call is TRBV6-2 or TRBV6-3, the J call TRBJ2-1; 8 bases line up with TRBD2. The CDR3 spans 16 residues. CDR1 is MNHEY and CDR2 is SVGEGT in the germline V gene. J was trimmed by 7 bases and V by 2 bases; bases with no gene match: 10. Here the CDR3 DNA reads TGTGCCAGCAGTTACGCCGGGACTAGTATATATAATGAGCAGTTCTTC. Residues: CASSYAGTSIYNEQFF.

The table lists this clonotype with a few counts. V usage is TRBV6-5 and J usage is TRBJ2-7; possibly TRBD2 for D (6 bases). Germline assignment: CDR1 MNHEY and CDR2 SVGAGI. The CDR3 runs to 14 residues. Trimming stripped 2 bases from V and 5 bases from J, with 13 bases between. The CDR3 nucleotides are TGTGCCAGCAGTTACGATCGGGGGTCCAACGAGCAGTACTTC. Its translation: CASSYDRGSNEQYF.

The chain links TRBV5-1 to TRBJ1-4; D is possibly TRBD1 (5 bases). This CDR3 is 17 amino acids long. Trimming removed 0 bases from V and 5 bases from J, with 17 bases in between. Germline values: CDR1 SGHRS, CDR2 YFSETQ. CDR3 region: CASSLGLWTTWNEKLFF. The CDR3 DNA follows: TGCGCCAGCAGCTTGGGTCTTTGGACAACTTGGAATGAAAAACTGTTTTTT.

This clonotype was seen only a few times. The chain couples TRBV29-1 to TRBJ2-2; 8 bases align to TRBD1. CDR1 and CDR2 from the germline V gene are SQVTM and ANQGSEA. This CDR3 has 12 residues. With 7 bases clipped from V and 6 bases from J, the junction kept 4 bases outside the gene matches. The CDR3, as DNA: TGCAGCGGGGGACAGGACGCCGGGGAGCTGTTTTTT. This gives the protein CSGGQDAGELFF.

The CDR3 nucleotides read TGTGCCAGCAGTTTTAGAGGACAGGGAGTTTCTCGCTACACCTTC. This sequence encodes CASSFRGQGVSRYTF. The J gene is TRBJ1-2, the V gene TRBV28, with 8 bases matching TRBD1. The CDR3 loop spans 15 amino acids. V dropped 3 bases and J dropped 9; count of bases not matched to a gene: 12. From germline, CDR1 is MDHEN and CDR2 SYDVKM.

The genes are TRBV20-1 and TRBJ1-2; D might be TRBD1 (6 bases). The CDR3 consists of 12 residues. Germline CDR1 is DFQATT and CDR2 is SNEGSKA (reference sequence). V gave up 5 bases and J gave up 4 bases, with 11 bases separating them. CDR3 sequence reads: CSASHRVYGYTF. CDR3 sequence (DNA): TGCAGTGCTTCCCACAGGGTCTATGGCTACACCTTC.

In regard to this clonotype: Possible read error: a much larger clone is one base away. The CDR3 coding sequence is TGCGCCAGCAGCGGCCCTACCGGGGCCACCTACGAGCAGTACTTC. Its translation: CASSGPTGATYEQYF. The rearrangement uses TRBV5-1 and TRBJ2-7; D is tentatively TRBD1 or TRBD2 (5 bases each). The CDR3 is made up of 15 amino acids. CDR1 SGHRS and CDR2 YFSETQ come from the germline V gene. V lost 4 bases and J 2 bases, leaving 16 bases between the germline ends. The complete variable domain, with remaining parts taken from reference TRBV5-1 and TRBJ2-7, reads KAGVTQTPRYLIKTRGQQVTLSCSPISGHRSVSWYQQTPGQGLQFLFEYFSETQRNKGNFPGRFSGRQFSNSRSEMNVSTLELGDSALYLCASSGPTGATYEQYFGPGTRLTVT.

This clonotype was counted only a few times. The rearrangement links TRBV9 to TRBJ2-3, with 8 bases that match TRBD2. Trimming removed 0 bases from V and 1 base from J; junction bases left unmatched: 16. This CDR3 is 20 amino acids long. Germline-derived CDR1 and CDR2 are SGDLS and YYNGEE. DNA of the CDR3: TGTGCCAGCAGCGTAGAAGGAGCGGGAGTTTTTAATAGAGGCACAGATACGCAGTATTTT. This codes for CASSVEGAGVFNRGTDTQYF.

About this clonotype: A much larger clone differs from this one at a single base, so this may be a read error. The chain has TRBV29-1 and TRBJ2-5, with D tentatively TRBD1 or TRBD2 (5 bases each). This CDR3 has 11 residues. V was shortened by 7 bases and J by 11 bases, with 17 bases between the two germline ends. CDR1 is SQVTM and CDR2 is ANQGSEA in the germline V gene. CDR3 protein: CSGPRGGEQYF. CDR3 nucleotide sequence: TGCAGCGGCCCCCGGGGCGGTGAGCAGTACTTC.

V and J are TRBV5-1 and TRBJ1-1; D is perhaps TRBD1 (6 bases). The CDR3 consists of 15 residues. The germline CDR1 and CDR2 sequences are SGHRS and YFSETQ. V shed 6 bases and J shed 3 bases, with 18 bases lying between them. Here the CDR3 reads CASTDLTQGYTEAFF. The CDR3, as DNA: TGCGCCAGCACGGACCTTACTCAGGGGTACACTGAAGCTTTCTTT.

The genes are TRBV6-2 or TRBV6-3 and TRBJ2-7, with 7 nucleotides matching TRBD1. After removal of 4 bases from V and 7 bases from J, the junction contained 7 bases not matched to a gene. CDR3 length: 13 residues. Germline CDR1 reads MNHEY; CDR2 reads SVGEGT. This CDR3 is CASSWDRLREQYF. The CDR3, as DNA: TGTGCCAGCAGTTGGGACAGATTGCGAGAGCAGTACTTC.

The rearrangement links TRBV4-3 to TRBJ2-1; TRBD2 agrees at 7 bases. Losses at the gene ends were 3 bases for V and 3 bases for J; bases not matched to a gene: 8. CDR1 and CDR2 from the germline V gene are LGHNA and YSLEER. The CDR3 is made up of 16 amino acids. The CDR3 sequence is CASSQSTSDGYNEQFF. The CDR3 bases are TGCGCCAGCAGCCAGTCTACTAGCGACGGCTACAATGAGCAGTTCTTC.

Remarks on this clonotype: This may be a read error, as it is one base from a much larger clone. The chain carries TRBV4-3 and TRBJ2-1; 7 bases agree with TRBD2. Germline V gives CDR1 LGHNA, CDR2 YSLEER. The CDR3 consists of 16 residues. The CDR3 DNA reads TGCGTCAGCAGCCAAGTAGCCAGCGGGATCTACAATGAGCAGTTCTTC. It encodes CVSSQVASGIYNEQFF.

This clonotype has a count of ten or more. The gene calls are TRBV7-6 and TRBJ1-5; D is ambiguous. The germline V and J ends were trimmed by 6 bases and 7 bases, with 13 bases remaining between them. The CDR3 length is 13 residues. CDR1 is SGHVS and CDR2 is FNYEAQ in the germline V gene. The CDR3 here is CASSFLAGQPQHF. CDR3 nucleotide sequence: TGTGCCAGCAGTTTCCTGGCGGGGCAGCCCCAGCATTTT.

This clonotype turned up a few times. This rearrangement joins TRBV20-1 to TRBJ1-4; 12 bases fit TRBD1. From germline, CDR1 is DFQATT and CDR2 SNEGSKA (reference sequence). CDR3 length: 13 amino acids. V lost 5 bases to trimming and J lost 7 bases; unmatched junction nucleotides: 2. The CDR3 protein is CSARDRGLEKLFF. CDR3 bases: TGCAGTGCTCGGGACAGGGGGCTTGAAAAACTGTTTTTT.

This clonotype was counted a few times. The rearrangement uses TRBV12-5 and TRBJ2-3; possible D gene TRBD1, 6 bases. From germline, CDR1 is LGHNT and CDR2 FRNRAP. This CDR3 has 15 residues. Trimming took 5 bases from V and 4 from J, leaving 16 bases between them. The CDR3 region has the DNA TGTGCTAGTGGTATAGGGGGAGTCGGAGCAGATACGCAGTATTTT. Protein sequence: CASGIGGVGADTQYF.

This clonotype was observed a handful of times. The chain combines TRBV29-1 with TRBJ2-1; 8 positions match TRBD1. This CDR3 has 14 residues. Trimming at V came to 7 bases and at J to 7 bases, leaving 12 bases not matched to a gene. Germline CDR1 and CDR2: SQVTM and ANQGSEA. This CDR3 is CSARQGSLGNEQFF. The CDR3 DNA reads TGCAGCGCCCGACAGGGGTCATTAGGGAATGAGCAGTTCTTC.

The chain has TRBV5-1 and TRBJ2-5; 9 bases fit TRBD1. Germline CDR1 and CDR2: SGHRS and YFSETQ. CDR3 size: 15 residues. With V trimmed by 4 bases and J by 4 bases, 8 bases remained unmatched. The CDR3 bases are TGCGCCAGCAGCATCCTACAGGGGGCAGGAGAGACCCAGTACTTC. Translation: CASSILQGAGETQYF.

CDR3 loop: CSAFREGDEQYF. In DNA form, the CDR3 reads TGCAGTGCCTTCCGGGAGGGGGATGAGCAGTACTTC. The chain is built from TRBV20-1 and TRBJ2-4; 8 nucleotides agree with TRBD2. This CDR3 is 12 amino acids long. Unmatched junction bases numbered 11, after V lost 6 bases and J lost 13 bases. The germline CDR1 and CDR2 sequences are DFQATT and SNEGSKA (reference sequence).

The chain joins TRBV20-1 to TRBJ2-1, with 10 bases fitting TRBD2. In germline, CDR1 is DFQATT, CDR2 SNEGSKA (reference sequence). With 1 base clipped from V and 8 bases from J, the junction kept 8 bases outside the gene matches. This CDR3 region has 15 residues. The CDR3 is CSARGLERGGHEQFF. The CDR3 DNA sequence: TGCAGTGCTAGAGGATTGGAGCGGGGGGGCCATGAGCAGTTCTTC.

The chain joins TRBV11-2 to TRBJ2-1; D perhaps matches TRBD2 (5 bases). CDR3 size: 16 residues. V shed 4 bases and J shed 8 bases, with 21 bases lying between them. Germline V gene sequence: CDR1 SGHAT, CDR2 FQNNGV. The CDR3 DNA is TGTGCCAGCAGCTCTTGGCTAGCCCAAGGTTCGTATGAGCAGTTCTTC. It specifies CASSSWLAQGSYEQFF.

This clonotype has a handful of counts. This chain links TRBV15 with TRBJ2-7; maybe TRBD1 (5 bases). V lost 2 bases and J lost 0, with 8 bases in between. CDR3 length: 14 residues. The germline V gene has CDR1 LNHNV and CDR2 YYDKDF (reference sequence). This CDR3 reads CATSRFRDSYEQYF. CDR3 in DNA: TGTGCCACCAGCAGATTCAGGGACTCCTACGAGCAGTACTTC.

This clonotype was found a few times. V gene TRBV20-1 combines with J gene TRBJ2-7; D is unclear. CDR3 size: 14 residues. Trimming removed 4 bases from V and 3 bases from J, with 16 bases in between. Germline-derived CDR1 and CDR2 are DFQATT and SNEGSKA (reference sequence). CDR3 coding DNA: TGCAGTGCTACCCGGACGGAAGAGATCTACGAGCAGTACTTC. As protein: CSATRTEEIYEQYF.

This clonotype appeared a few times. CDR3 DNA sequence: TGTGCCAGCAGTGAACGGAGAGTCGGGAACACCGGGGAGCTGTTTTTT. Encoded protein: CASSERRVGNTGELFF. The V and J genes are TRBV6-1 and TRBJ2-2; D unclear. The CDR3 sequence is 16 residues long. Per the germline V gene, CDR1 is MNHNS and CDR2 is SASEGT. Trimming left V 2 bases short and J 1 base short, with 11 bases between.

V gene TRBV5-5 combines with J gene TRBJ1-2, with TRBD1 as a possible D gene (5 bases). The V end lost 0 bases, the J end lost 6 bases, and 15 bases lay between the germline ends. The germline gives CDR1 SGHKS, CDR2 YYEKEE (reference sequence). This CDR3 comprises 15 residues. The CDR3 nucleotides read TGTGCCAGCAGCTTGGCCCTGGCAGGGTGGGATGGCTACACCTTC. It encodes CASSLALAGWDGYTF.

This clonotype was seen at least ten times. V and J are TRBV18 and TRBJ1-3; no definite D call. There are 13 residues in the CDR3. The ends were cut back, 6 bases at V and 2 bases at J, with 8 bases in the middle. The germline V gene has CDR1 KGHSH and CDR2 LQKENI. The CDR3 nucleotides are TGTGCCAGCTCTCCAGGCCCTGGAAACACCATATATTTT. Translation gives CASSPGPGNTIYF. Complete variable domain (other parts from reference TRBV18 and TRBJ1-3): NAGVMQNPRHLVRRRGQEARLRCSPMKGHSHVYWYRQLPEEGLKFMVYLQKENIIDESGMPKERFSAEFPKEGPSILRIQQVVRGDSAAYFCASSPGPGNTIYFGEGSWLTVV.

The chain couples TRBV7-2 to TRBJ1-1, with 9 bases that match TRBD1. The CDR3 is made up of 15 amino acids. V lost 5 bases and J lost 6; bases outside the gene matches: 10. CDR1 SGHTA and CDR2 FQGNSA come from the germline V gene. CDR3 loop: CASSLVGQGVAEAFF. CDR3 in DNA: TGTGCCAGCAGCCTAGTGGGACAGGGAGTCGCTGAAGCTTTCTTT.

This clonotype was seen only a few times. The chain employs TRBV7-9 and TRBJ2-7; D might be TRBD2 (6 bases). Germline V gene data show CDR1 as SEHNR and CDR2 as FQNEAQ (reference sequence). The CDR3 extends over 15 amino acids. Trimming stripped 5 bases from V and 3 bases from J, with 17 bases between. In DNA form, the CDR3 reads TGTGCCAGCAGCCAGACCGTTGTGGGAGGCTACGAGCAGTACTTC. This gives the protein CASSQTVVGGYEQYF.